Shown below are 32 T cell receptor beta chains from a single sample sequenced in a study of T cells in Graves' hyperthyroidism and ophthalmopathy. The TCR beta CDR3 regions underwent amplification using RNA transcripts as the source. Using the HTBI primer set, a first-round RT-PCR was run on the TCR CDR3. One entry per CDR3 protein, called by TCRdb with MiXCR from the multiplex PCR reads. The sample has approximately 570,000 distinct CDR3 sequences, 15% to 20% seen once. Material for sequencing was blood. The receptors originated from a man aged 35 to 55 with Graves' ophthalmopathy.

This clonotype was seen a few times. The V and J genes are TRBV28 and TRBJ2-2, with TRBD2 matching over 7 bases. The length of the CDR3 is 17 residues. The germline V gene encodes CDR1 MDHEN and CDR2 SYDVKM. V gave up 5 bases and J gave up 6 bases; unmatched junction bases: 15. DNA of the CDR3: TGTGCCAGCAGTCCCGGCGGCGGGAGTTTAATTGCCGGGGAGCTGTTTTTT. As protein: CASSPGGGSLIAGELFF. The entire variable domain, with the rest obtained from reference TRBV28 and TRBJ2-2, is as follows: DVKVTQSSRYLVKRTGEKVFLECVQDMDHENMFWYRQDPGLGLRLIYFSYDVKMKEKGDIPEGYSVSREKKERFSLILESASTNQTSMYLCASSPGGGSLIAGELFFGEGSRLTVL.

This clonotype was counted a few times. This chain connects TRBV5-1 to TRBJ2-3; D possibly uses TRBD1 or TRBD2 (6 bases each). CDR1 and CDR2 (germline): SGHRS, YFSETQ. The CDR3 runs 14 residues. The CDR3 DNA reads TGCGCAACCGGTAGGGGGGCTGGCACAGATACGCAGTATTTT. Translating gives CATGRGAGTDTQYF.

This clonotype was found many times. V gene TRBV11-2 combines with J gene TRBJ2-7; no clear D gene. V shed 8 bases and J shed 1 base, with 18 bases lying between them. From germline, CDR1 is SGHAT and CDR2 FQNNGV. The CDR3 runs to 15 residues. CDR3 coding DNA: TGTGCCAGCCGTCAGTCGTTTGGCTCATCCTACGAGCAGTACTTC. Residues: CASRQSFGSSYEQYF.

This chain joins TRBV2 and TRBJ2-1, with 8 positions matching TRBD1. Trimming cost V 10 bases and J 4 bases; bases outside gene matches: 3. The CDR3 is 12 amino acids. Germline V gene sequence: CDR1 SNHLY, CDR2 FYNNEI. CDR3 DNA sequence: TGTGCCACCGGACAGGGTTACAATGAGCAGTTCTTC. This codes for CATGQGYNEQFF.

This chain joins TRBV20-1 and TRBJ1-5; D gene ambiguous. The CDR3 has 14 residues. V was pared by 5 bases and J by 9 bases, with 20 bases between. The V gene's germline CDR1 is DFQATT and CDR2 SNEGSKA (reference sequence). The CDR3 DNA sequence: TGCAGTGCTTTGAGAAGGAACTCCTTGGGGCCCCAGCATTTT. This sequence encodes CSALRRNSLGPQHF.

This clonotype has just a few counts. The chain has TRBV6-2 or TRBV6-3 and TRBJ2-1; 8 bases align to TRBD2. This CDR3 comprises 13 residues. Looked up from germline, CDR1 is MNHEY and CDR2 is SVGEGT. Trimming took 7 bases from V and 8 from J; bases not matched to a gene: 7. The CDR3 sequence is CASKEREFDEQFF. The CDR3 DNA reads as TGTGCCAGCAAAGAGCGGGAGTTTGATGAGCAGTTCTTC.

This clonotype was picked up many times. The rearrangement links TRBV18 to TRBJ2-3, with D possibly TRBD1 on 5 matching bases. The CDR3 spans 13 residues. The germline V gene has CDR1 KGHSH and CDR2 LQKENI. V was shortened by 6 bases and J by 6 bases, with 13 bases between the two germline ends. CDR3 sequence: CASSDSLLDTQYF. The CDR3 DNA sequence: TGTGCCAGCTCTGACAGTTTGCTCGATACGCAGTATTTT. The full variable domain, with the rest looked up from reference TRBV18 and TRBJ2-3, is NAGVMQNPRHLVRRRGQEARLRCSPMKGHSHVYWYRQLPEEGLKFMVYLQKENIIDESGMPKERFSAEFPKEGPSILRIQQVVRGDSAAYFCASSDSLLDTQYFGPGTRLTVL.

This clonotype was seen many times. The chain is built from TRBV18 and TRBJ1-3, with a tentative D call TRBD1 (5 bases). With 4 bases removed from V and 0 bases from J, the gap between germline ends came to 7 bases. Per the germline V gene, CDR1 is KGHSH and CDR2 is LQKENI. The CDR3 runs 14 residues. Written as DNA, the CDR3 is TGTGCCAGCTCACGGGGGATCTCTGGAAACACCATATATTTT. Translating gives CASSRGISGNTIYF.

This sequence joins TRBV5-1 and TRBJ2-7; D uncertain. With 1 base removed from V and 6 bases from J, the gap between germline ends came to 14 bases. The CDR3 contains 14 residues. Germline CDR1 is SGHRS and CDR2 is YFSETQ. CDR3 amino acids: CASSLISSTPEQYF. Written as DNA, the CDR3 is TGCGCCAGCAGCTTGATCAGCTCCACCCCCGAGCAGTACTTC.

This clonotype has at least ten counts. The rearrangement joins TRBV12-3 or TRBV12-4 to TRBJ1-1; D possibly corresponds to TRBD1 (6 bases). The CDR3 totals 13 residues. Trimming removed 5 bases at V and 3 bases at J, with 10 bases between. This CDR3 reads CASSGRGHTEAFF. The CDR3 DNA reads TGTGCCAGCAGTGGCAGGGGCCACACTGAAGCTTTCTTT.

This clonotype was observed a handful of times. The V and J genes are TRBV19 and TRBJ1-6; 7 positions agree with TRBD1. Germline V lookup: CDR1 LNHDA, CDR2 SQIVND (reference sequence). CDR3 length: 14 residues. V trimming: 5 bases; J trimming: 7 bases; junction bases outside the gene matches: 5. As DNA, the CDR3 is TGTGCCAGTAGTTCCGGGACAGTAAATTCACCCCTCCACTTT. This gives the protein CASSSGTVNSPLHF. The full variable domain, rest sourced from reference TRBV19 and TRBJ1-6, is DGGITQSPKYLFRKEGQNVTLSCEQNLNHDAMYWYRQDPGQGLRLIYYSQIVNDFQKGDIAEGYSVSREKKESFPLTVTSAQKNPTAFYLCASSSGTVNSPLHFGNGTRLTVT.

The chain uses TRBV20-1 and TRBJ2-7, with D perhaps TRBD2 (6 bases). The germline CDR1 and CDR2 sequences are DFQATT and SNEGSKA (reference sequence). This CDR3 is built from 14 residues. V was trimmed by 3 bases and J by 0 bases, leaving 12 bases between them. CDR3 amino acids: CSARKRASSYEQYF. DNA for the CDR3: TGCAGTGCTAGGAAGCGGGCGAGCTCCTACGAGCAGTACTTC.

In this sample, this clonotype turned up many times. This rearrangement joins TRBV12-3 or TRBV12-4 to TRBJ2-3, with D possibly being TRBD2 (5 bases). V was cut by 7 bases and J by 6 bases, with 17 bases left in between. The CDR3 has 14 residues. The CDR3 coding sequence is TGTGCCAGCACCTCGACCGGGCGAGGGGATACGCAGTATTTT. It translates to CASTSTGRGDTQYF.

This clonotype occurred many times. This rearrangement joins TRBV27 to TRBJ1-1; D is unresolved. This CDR3 contains 14 residues. Trimming shortened V by 0 bases and J by 5 bases, and 10 bases separated the two germline ends. CDR1 and CDR2 (germline): MNHEY, SMNVEV (reference sequence). CDR3 sequence: CASSLSRIETEAFF. CDR3 DNA sequence: TGTGCCAGCAGTTTATCGAGGATTGAAACTGAAGCTTTCTTT.

At least ten counts were recorded for this clonotype. The chain combines TRBV7-9 with TRBJ1-1; D is unresolved. The CDR3 is 14 amino acids. From germline, CDR1 is SEHNR and CDR2 FQNEAQ (reference sequence). Trimming took 5 bases from V and 1 from J, leaving 11 bases between them. CDR3 amino acids: CASSPLHANTEAFF. DNA of the CDR3: TGTGCCAGCAGCCCCTTACACGCGAACACTGAAGCTTTCTTT.

Only a few counts were recorded for this clonotype. The chain employs TRBV28 and TRBJ1-5, with 7 bases fitting TRBD1. CDR3 length equals 13 residues. Germline loops: CDR1 MDHEN, CDR2 SYDVKM. Trimming took 6 bases from V and 3 from J; bases not matched to a gene: 2. Written as DNA, the CDR3 is TGTGCCAGCAGAACAGGGGCCAATCAGCCCCAGCATTTT. It is translated as CASRTGANQPQHF.

Concerning this clonotype: The germline gene is not matched at one end of the junction; a read error may be the cause. This chain links TRBV12-3 or TRBV12-4 with TRBJ2-7, with D perhaps being TRBD1 or TRBD2 (5 bases each). This CDR3 spans 13 amino acids. CDR3 protein: CACSRDGTYEQYF. The DNA of the CDR3 is TGTGCCTGCAGCCGGGACGGAACCTACGAGCAGTACTTC.

This clonotype was seen many times. The chain couples TRBV11-2 to TRBJ2-1; TRBD2 might be the D (6 bases). This CDR3 spans 10 amino acids. Germline V gene data show CDR1 as SGHAT and CDR2 as FQNNGV. Trimming stripped 8 bases from V and 12 bases from J, with 11 bases between. The CDR3 DNA reads TGTGCCAGCGGGGGGACTGCGCAGTTCTTC. Translated, it gives CASGGTAQFF.

This clonotype was detected many times. The chain couples TRBV27 to TRBJ2-1; 12 positions match TRBD1. Germline values: CDR1 MNHEY, CDR2 SMNVEV (reference sequence). The length of the CDR3 is 15 residues. The ends lost 5 bases at V and 8 bases at J; junction bases unmatched: 7. The CDR3 loop is CASSASGQGAYEQFF. Written as DNA, the CDR3 is TGTGCCAGCAGTGCCTCGGGACAGGGGGCGTATGAGCAGTTCTTC.

This chain uses TRBV12-3 or TRBV12-4 with TRBJ2-1; no reliable D call. This CDR3 is built from 11 residues. Trimming took 7 bases from V and 8 from J, leaving 9 bases between them. The CDR3, as DNA: TGTGCCAGCACCTCATATTATGAGCAGTTCTTC. It translates to CASTSYYEQFF.

This clonotype was observed many times. The chain recombines TRBV18 with TRBJ2-7; D is uncertain. Trimming removed 3 bases from V and 5 bases from J, with 8 bases in between. Per germline, CDR1 KGHSH and CDR2 LQKENI. The CDR3 runs 12 residues. Here the CDR3 reads CASSPVGDEQYF. The CDR3 bases are TGTGCCAGCTCACCGGTGGGCGACGAGCAGTACTTC.

The chain employs TRBV5-5 and TRBJ1-3; the D is unclear. Germline V CDR1 and CDR2: SGHKS, YYEKEE (reference sequence). V lost 0 bases and J 3 bases, leaving 10 bases between the germline ends. The CDR3 length is 15 residues. The CDR3 nucleotides read TGTGCCAGCAGCTTGGGGGGTATCGGTGGAAACACCATATATTTT. As protein: CASSLGGIGGNTIYF.

This clonotype was seen a few times. The rearrangement uses TRBV27 and TRBJ2-6; D is possibly TRBD2 (6 bases). This CDR3 is built from 16 residues. Trimming took 4 bases from V and 1 from J, leaving 11 bases between them. Germline assignment: CDR1 MNHEY and CDR2 SMNVEV (reference sequence). The CDR3 sequence is CASSYGRGSGANVLTF. The CDR3 DNA sequence: TGTGCCAGCAGTTATGGGCGGGGATCTGGGGCCAACGTCCTGACTTTC.

CDR3 bases: TGTGCCAGCAGCTTAGAAGCGAGCTCTGGAAACACCATATATTTT. Residues: CASSLEASSGNTIYF. V and J are TRBV7-6 and TRBJ1-3; D gene ambiguous. Between the trimmed V and J ends, which lost 1 base and 0 bases, there was a span of 7 bases. The CDR3 is 15 residues long. CDR1 is SGHVS and CDR2 is FNYEAQ in the germline V gene.

This clonotype came up many times. The V and J genes are TRBV6-1 and TRBJ2-5, with D tentatively TRBD1 (6 bases). V lost 6 bases and J lost 2, with 13 bases in between. The CDR3 runs 14 residues. Germline values: CDR1 MNHNS, CDR2 SASEGT. This chain's CDR3 is CASRSGTLQETQYF. DNA for the CDR3: TGTGCCAGCAGGTCCGGGACACTTCAAGAGACCCAGTACTTC.

Only a few counts were recorded for this clonotype. The J gene is TRBJ2-3, the V gene TRBV4-3; 8 nucleotides align to TRBD2. This CDR3 is built from 18 residues. Germline V gene data show CDR1 as LGHNA and CDR2 as YSLEER. J lost 4 bases, V lost 0 bases, and 12 bases had no gene match. The CDR3 DNA reads as TGCGCCAGCAGCCAAGAGTCCCCCAGTAGCGGGAAGCCAGATACGCAGTATTTT. Protein product: CASSQESPSSGKPDTQYF.

This clonotype occurred a few times. The chain combines TRBV2 with TRBJ1-6; 7 positions match TRBD1. Germline V gene sequence: CDR1 SNHLY, CDR2 FYNNEI. V shed 6 bases, J shed 3 bases, and the junction held 23 bases outside the gene matches. The CDR3 spans 21 residues. Here the CDR3 DNA reads TGTGCCAGCAGCAAAAAACAACCGGGACAAGGGGGCCCAAACTATAATTCACCCCTCCACTTT. Amino acid sequence: CASSKKQPGQGGPNYNSPLHF.

This clonotype was seen many times. DNA of the CDR3: TGTGCCAGCAGCGTACTTCTTGGCGGCACCGGGGAGCTGTTTTTT. Its translation is CASSVLLGGTGELFF. The chain employs TRBV7-2 and TRBJ2-2; D not certain. Deletions cut 5 bases from V and 4 bases from J, with 14 bases between. Per the germline V gene, CDR1 is SGHTA and CDR2 is FQGNSA. There are 15 residues in the CDR3.

This clonotype has at least ten counts. V is TRBV3-1 and J is TRBJ1-4; D possibly corresponds to TRBD1 (5 bases). The CDR3 has 16 amino acids. Germline CDR1 and CDR2: LGHDT and YNNKEL (reference sequence). V was clipped by 5 bases and J by 4 bases, with 17 bases between them. The CDR3 protein is CASSKGRGSFNEKLFF. In DNA, the CDR3 is TGTGCCAGCAGCAAAGGCCGGGGCAGTTTTAATGAAAAACTGTTTTTT.

This sequence joins TRBV10-2 and TRBJ2-7; the D call may be TRBD1 or TRBD2 (5 bases each). Germline CDR1 is WSHSY and CDR2 is SAAADI. The CDR3 loop spans 15 amino acids. Trimming pared 1 base from V and 5 bases from J, leaving 15 bases between. CDR3 loop: CASSEWGLGNNEQYF. Here the CDR3 DNA reads TGCGCCAGCAGTGAGTGGGGGTTAGGTAACAACGAGCAGTACTTC.

This rearrangement joins TRBV20-1 to TRBJ2-5; 8 nucleotides line up with TRBD2. The CDR3 length is 13 residues. In germline, CDR1 is DFQATT, CDR2 SNEGSKA (reference sequence). Trimming removed 7 bases from V and 5 bases from J; junction bases left unmatched: 9. The CDR3 DNA reads as TGCAGTGGTCGTAGCGGGATCCGTGAGACCCAGTACTTC. Encoded protein: CSGRSGIRETQYF.

V usage is TRBV29-1 and J usage is TRBJ2-3; 10 bases map to TRBD2. CDR3 length: 15 amino acids. J was trimmed by 1 base and V by 4 bases; bases with no gene match: 5. From germline, CDR1 is SQVTM and CDR2 ANQGSEA. CDR3 nucleotides: TGCAGCGTTGTGGCTAGCGGGAGTGGCACAGATACGCAGTATTTT. The encoded protein is CSVVASGSGTDTQYF.